The 32 T cell receptor beta chains below all came from one sample that was sequenced in a study of T cell repertoires in cytomegalovirus infection. TCRdb re-analysed the reads in MiXCR, keeping a single row per CDR3 protein. This sample carries about 460,000 distinct CDR3 sequences, approximately 10% of them seen once, and the ten largest clones take about 10%. Sequenced material: PBMCs. These receptors originate from a human donor in good health (CMV status not recorded). Some clones in this sample may be carry-over from other donors' samples.

This clonotype was counted a few times. The chain recombines TRBV27 with TRBJ2-2; D unresolved. This CDR3 spans 14 amino acids. Germline CDR1 reads MNHEY; CDR2 reads SMNVEV (reference sequence). V lost 4 bases to trimming and J lost 6 bases, with 12 bases between them. The CDR3 region is CASSYLVGAGELFF. The CDR3 DNA sequence: TGTGCCAGCAGTTACCTCGTAGGCGCCGGGGAGCTGTTTTTT.

There are many counts of this clonotype. This chain links TRBV12-3 or TRBV12-4 with TRBJ1-3, with a weak D call TRBD1 (5 bases). The CDR3 runs 14 residues. Trimming shortened V by 5 bases and J by 8 bases, and 16 bases separated the two germline ends. This chain's CDR3 is CASSPQGGTDTIYF. CDR3 nucleotides: TGTGCCAGCAGTCCTCAGGGTGGGACGGACACCATATATTTT.

This clonotype appeared many times. The chain combines TRBV7-9 with TRBJ2-1; 14 nucleotides line up with TRBD2. J lost 2 bases, V lost 5 bases, and 8 bases had no gene match. The CDR3 extends over 18 amino acids. Germline loops: CDR1 SEHNR, CDR2 FQNEAQ (reference sequence). CDR3: CASSTGLAGGPPYNEQFF. The CDR3 DNA is TGTGCCAGCAGCACTGGACTAGCGGGAGGTCCGCCCTACAATGAGCAGTTCTTC.

The chain has TRBV12-3 or TRBV12-4 and TRBJ2-7; perhaps TRBD2 as D (6 bases). Deletions cut 5 bases from V and 1 base from J, with 15 bases between. This CDR3 has 15 amino acids. This chain's CDR3 is CASSPGDKRSYEQYF. The CDR3 DNA sequence: TGTGCCAGCAGTCCGGGAGATAAAAGGTCCTACGAGCAGTACTTC.

Note on this clonotype: Possible read error: a much larger clone is one base away. The chain recombines TRBV7-2 with TRBJ1-5; D remains unclear. CDR3 length: 14 residues. In germline, CDR1 is SGHTA, CDR2 FQGNSA. CDR3 region: CANSLQSSNQPQHF. The CDR3 nucleotides read TGTGCCAACAGCTTACAGTCTAGCAATCAGCCCCAGCATTTT.

The chain recombines TRBV14 with TRBJ2-5; maybe TRBD1 (6 bases). V shed 1 base and J shed 2 bases, with 11 bases lying between them. CDR1 and CDR2 from the germline V gene are SGHDN and FVKESK. There are 15 residues in the CDR3. The CDR3 loop reads CASSQARGQQETQYF. DNA for the CDR3: TGTGCCAGCAGCCAAGCTAGGGGACAACAAGAGACCCAGTACTTC.

This clonotype was counted between two and nine times. The rearrangement uses TRBV6-5 and TRBJ2-3; 13 bases match TRBD2. Trimming cost V 6 bases and J 6 bases; bases outside gene matches: 6. This CDR3 is built from 15 residues. Germline CDR1 is MNHEY and CDR2 is SVGAGI. The CDR3: CASRPPGLAGDTQYF. DNA for the CDR3: TGTGCCAGCAGACCCCCGGGACTAGCGGGGGATACGCAGTATTTT.

This clonotype was counted between two and nine times. The V gene is TRBV29-1, the J gene TRBJ2-7, with D perhaps TRBD2 (5 bases). Germline loops: CDR1 SQVTM, CDR2 ANQGSEA. The CDR3 extends over 13 amino acids. Trimming shortened V by 5 bases and J by 2 bases, and 13 bases separated the two germline ends. This CDR3 reads CSVSRTDPYEQYF. The CDR3 nucleotides read TGCAGCGTTTCCAGGACTGACCCCTACGAGCAGTACTTC.

The chain carries TRBV18 and TRBJ2-4, with 12 bases aligning to TRBD1. The CDR3 sequence is 17 residues long. Trimming took 0 bases from V and 8 from J; bases not matched to a gene: 8. Germline V gene sequence: CDR1 KGHSH, CDR2 LQKENI. DNA for the CDR3: TGTGCCAGCTCACCACCCGGGACAGGGGGCGAGGAGGACATTCAGTACTTC. Residues: CASSPPGTGGEEDIQYF.

This clonotype was counted ten times or more. V usage is TRBV7-6 and J usage is TRBJ2-7; D ambiguous. This CDR3 is 14 amino acids long. Germline V CDR1 and CDR2: SGHVS, FNYEAQ. V lost 2 bases, J lost 3 bases, and 11 bases lay in between. The CDR3 nucleotides are TGTGCCAGCAGCTTACGTGGCGAGGACTACGAGCAGTACTTC. This codes for CASSLRGEDYEQYF.

This clonotype showed up many times. The chain joins TRBV19 to TRBJ1-2; D unclear. The V and J ends lost 7 bases and 4 bases respectively, with 16 bases between them. CDR1 is LNHDA and CDR2 is SQIVND in the germline V gene (reference sequence). The length of the CDR3 is 14 residues. The CDR3 spells CASKFGGTAYGYTF. The CDR3 DNA sequence: TGTGCCAGTAAGTTCGGTGGTACGGCCTATGGCTACACCTTC.

This clonotype was seen repeatedly, ten times or more. This chain links TRBV23-1 with TRBJ2-1; tentatively, D is TRBD2 (5 bases). TRBV23-1 has ORF status, its function being uncertain. Trimming took 6 bases from V and 0 from J, leaving 18 bases between them. CDR3 length equals 17 residues. CDR3 loop: CASRKEREVDSYNEQFF. The CDR3 DNA reads TGCGCCAGCAGGAAGGAGAGGGAAGTAGACTCCTACAATGAGCAGTTCTTC.

This clonotype appeared a few times. The gene calls are TRBV20-1 and TRBJ1-2, with D tentatively TRBD1 (5 bases). The germline V and J ends were trimmed by 8 bases and 3 bases, with 10 bases remaining between them. The CDR3 has 11 amino acids. Looked up from germline, CDR1 is DFQATT and CDR2 is SNEGSKA (reference sequence). The CDR3 DNA reads TGCAGTTCCCGAGGGGACTATGGCTACACCTTC. Its translation is CSSRGDYGYTF.

This clonotype was observed at least ten times. V is TRBV7-9 and J is TRBJ1-5; the D gene is possibly TRBD1 (5 bases). The germline CDR1 and CDR2 sequences are SEHNR and FQNEAQ (reference sequence). CDR3 length: 14 amino acids. Trimming took 6 bases from V and 5 from J, leaving 14 bases between them. The CDR3 DNA reads as TGTGCCAGCAGTTCGAAGGGGCGGGATCAGCCCCAGCATTTT. It encodes CASSSKGRDQPQHF.

The CDR3 coding sequence is TGTGCCAGCAGCCAATTGCGATTGAACACTGAAGCTTTCTTT. Translating gives CASSQLRLNTEAFF. The chain uses TRBV3-1 and TRBJ1-1; no clear D. The V gene lost 2 bases and the J gene lost 0 bases, with 7 bases spanning the gap. The CDR3 runs to 14 residues. The germline V gene has CDR1 LGHDT and CDR2 YNNKEL (reference sequence). Combining the CDR3 with reference TRBV3-1 and TRBJ1-1 gives the whole variable domain DTAVSQTPKYLVTQMGNDKSIKCEQNLGHDTMYWYKQDSKKFLKIMFSYNNKELIINETVPNRFSPKSPDKAHLNLHINSLELGDSAVYFCASSQLRLNTEAFFGQGTRLTVV.

The chain employs TRBV18 and TRBJ2-1; 10 nucleotides match TRBD2. Germline V gene sequence: CDR1 KGHSH, CDR2 LQKENI. V shed 5 bases and J 6 bases; nucleotides not matched to a gene: 13. The CDR3 has 17 residues. The CDR3 region has the DNA TGTGCCAGCTCAACTAGCGGGGCATCCTTCCTTGGCAATGAGCAGTTCTTC. The encoded protein is CASSTSGASFLGNEQFF. The full variable domain, completed using reference TRBV18 and TRBJ2-1, is NAGVMQNPRHLVRRRGQEARLRCSPMKGHSHVYWYRQLPEEGLKFMVYLQKENIIDESGMPKERFSAEFPKEGPSILRIQQVVRGDSAAYFCASSTSGASFLGNEQFFGPGTRLTVL.

This clonotype was seen more than once but under ten times. The chain employs TRBV5-1 and TRBJ2-4; possible D gene TRBD2, 6 bases. The length of the CDR3 is 15 residues. Trimming took 3 bases from V and 6 from J, leaving 16 bases between them. Germline CDR1 reads SGHRS; CDR2 reads YFSETQ. The CDR3 nucleotides are TGCGCCAGCAGCTCCGCCGGGAGAAAAGGAAACATTCAGTACTTC. Its protein is CASSSAGRKGNIQYF.

This sequence joins TRBV11-2 and TRBJ2-7, with 8 bases identical to TRBD2. With V trimmed by 5 bases and J by 1 base, 7 bases remained unmatched. CDR3 size: 15 residues. Germline V gives CDR1 SGHAT, CDR2 FQNNGV. CDR3 sequence (DNA): TGTGCCAGCAGCCCTACTAGCGGAGTTTCCTACGAGCAGTACTTC. The encoded protein is CASSPTSGVSYEQYF.

The chain combines TRBV14 with TRBJ1-1; D might be TRBD1 (6 bases). The CDR3 sequence is 17 residues long. Trimming took 3 bases from V and 0 from J, leaving 17 bases between them. Germline V gene sequence: CDR1 SGHDN, CDR2 FVKESK. CDR3 DNA: TGTGCCAGCAGCCACACCTTTGGACAGCTGATGAACACTGAAGCTTTCTTT. Protein: CASSHTFGQLMNTEAFF.

This chain joins TRBV3-1 and TRBJ2-7; D assignment may be TRBD1 or TRBD2 (5 bases each). The CDR3 sequence is 15 residues long. V lost 3 bases, J lost 1 base, and 13 bases lay in between. The germline V gene has CDR1 LGHDT and CDR2 YNNKEL (reference sequence). The CDR3 spells CASSHRDHLSYEQYF. DNA of the CDR3: TGTGCCAGCAGCCATCGGGACCACCTATCCTACGAGCAGTACTTC.

This clonotype has a count of ten or more. The chain combines TRBV7-9 with TRBJ1-2; D unresolved. This CDR3 region has 15 residues. The V gene lost 1 base and the J gene lost 0 bases, with 9 bases spanning the gap. The germline CDR1 and CDR2 sequences are SEHNR and FQNEAQ (reference sequence). CDR3 sequence: CASSLDGVTNYGYTF. In nucleotides, the CDR3 is TGTGCCAGCAGCTTAGATGGGGTAACTAACTATGGCTACACCTTC.

In this sample, this clonotype turned up a few times. V and J are TRBV5-5 and TRBJ1-1; maybe TRBD1 (5 bases). Trimming cost V 1 base and J 5 bases, with 12 bases left between them. CDR1 and CDR2 (germline): SGHKS, YYEKEE (reference sequence). The CDR3 extends over 14 amino acids. For the CDR3, the DNA is TGTGCCAGCAGCTTGACAGGTCTGTGGACTGAAGCTTTCTTT. This gives the protein CASSLTGLWTEAFF.

This clonotype was counted a few times. The chain carries TRBV20-1 and TRBJ2-7, with D maybe TRBD2 (5 bases). The germline CDR1 and CDR2 sequences are DFQATT and SNEGSKA (reference sequence). V lost 3 bases, J lost 4 bases, and 7 bases lay in between. The CDR3 is 11 amino acids. The CDR3 sequence is CSARRGYEQYF. CDR3 nucleotides: TGCAGTGCTAGGAGAGGGTACGAGCAGTACTTC.

This clonotype was recorded a few times. The J gene is TRBJ2-5, the V gene TRBV12-3 or TRBV12-4, with a weak D call TRBD1 (5 bases). The CDR3 is made up of 15 amino acids. The germline V and J ends were trimmed by 3 bases and 4 bases, with 15 bases remaining between them. CDR3 region: CASSFQGLFGETQYF. The CDR3 region has the DNA TGTGCCAGCAGTTTCCAGGGATTGTTTGGAGAGACCCAGTACTTC.

This clonotype was seen a single time. This chain uses TRBV27 with TRBJ1-4; 10 bases map to TRBD1. Germline CDR1 is MNHEY and CDR2 is SMNVEV (reference sequence). V trimming: 6 bases; J trimming: 6 bases; junction bases outside the gene matches: 7. The CDR3 is 15 residues long. As DNA, the CDR3 is TGTGCCAGCAGGGGTCGACAGGGGGCGGATGAAAAACTGTTTTTT. It encodes CASRGRQGADEKLFF. The whole variable domain, filled in from reference TRBV27 and TRBJ1-4, reads EAQVTQNPRYLITVTGKKLTVTCSQNMNHEYMSWYRQDPGLGLRQIYYSMNVEVTDKGDVPEGYKVSRKEKRNFPLILESPSPNQTSLYFCASRGRQGADEKLFFGSGTQLSVL.

This clonotype was detected many times. CDR3: CASAGTGGRETQYF. CDR3 DNA: TGTGCCAGCGCCGGGACAGGGGGCAGGGAGACCCAGTACTTC. The genes are TRBV2 and TRBJ2-5; 12 bases fit TRBD1. Germline CDR1 and CDR2: SNHLY and FYNNEI. The CDR3 has 14 amino acids. Trimming took 8 bases from V and 5 from J; bases not matched to a gene: 6.

This clonotype was recorded many times. CDR3 region: CASSIASGTHVLRETQYF. The CDR3 nucleotides are TGTGCCAGTAGTATAGCCTCCGGGACACACGTCTTGAGAGAGACCCAGTACTTC. The V gene is TRBV19, the J gene TRBJ2-5, with D perhaps TRBD1 (6 bases). Deletions cut 1 base from V and 4 bases from J, with 22 bases between. Germline V gene lookup returns CDR1 LNHDA and CDR2 SQIVND (reference sequence). This CDR3 is built from 18 residues.

This clonotype showed up many times. The V and J genes are TRBV2 and TRBJ2-5; no clear D. This CDR3 spans 14 amino acids. V was clipped by 5 bases and J by 2 bases, with 12 bases between them. Germline CDR1 reads SNHLY; CDR2 reads FYNNEI. The CDR3 region is CASSLLTDQETQYF. CDR3 in DNA: TGTGCCAGCAGTTTACTTACAGATCAAGAGACCCAGTACTTC.

This clonotype came up many times. V and J are TRBV7-9 and TRBJ2-1; D not resolved. CDR1 and CDR2 from the germline V gene are SEHNR and FQNEAQ (reference sequence). V shed 4 bases and J shed 0 bases, with 13 bases lying between them. The CDR3 is 16 residues long. CDR3 loop: CASSSPSLSSYNEQFF. For the CDR3, the DNA is TGTGCCAGCAGCTCCCCGAGCCTTAGCTCCTACAATGAGCAGTTCTTC.

The genes are TRBV3-1 and TRBJ2-4; D tentatively fits TRBD1 or TRBD2 (5 bases each). The CDR3 has 14 residues. Germline CDR1 LGHDT, CDR2 YNNKEL (reference sequence). Deletions cut 7 bases from V and 8 bases from J, with 18 bases between. CDR3 residues: CASMGDGNPDIQYF. CDR3 bases: TGTGCCAGCATGGGGGATGGGAATCCGGACATTCAGTACTTC.

There are many counts of this clonotype. J is TRBJ2-7 and V is TRBV11-1, with 8 bases aligning to TRBD1. The CDR3 contains 16 residues. The V gene end was trimmed by 6 bases and the J gene end by 2 bases; junction bases not matched to a gene: 12. Per germline, CDR1 SGHAT and CDR2 FQDESV (reference sequence). CDR3 bases: TGTGCCAGCAGGAGAACGCACAGGGGGGACACCTACGAGCAGTACTTC. Its translation is CASRRTHRGDTYEQYF.

There are a few counts of this clonotype. This chain joins TRBV20-1 and TRBJ1-6; 8 bases agree with TRBD1. With 7 bases clipped from V and 9 bases from J, the junction kept 17 bases outside the gene matches. CDR3 length: 16 residues. Looked up from germline, CDR1 is DFQATT and CDR2 is SNEGSKA (reference sequence). CDR3 sequence (DNA): TGCAGTGTTACCCCTCCGGAACCAGGGGGCTCTTCACCCCTCCACTTT. Its translation is CSVTPPEPGGSSPLHF.